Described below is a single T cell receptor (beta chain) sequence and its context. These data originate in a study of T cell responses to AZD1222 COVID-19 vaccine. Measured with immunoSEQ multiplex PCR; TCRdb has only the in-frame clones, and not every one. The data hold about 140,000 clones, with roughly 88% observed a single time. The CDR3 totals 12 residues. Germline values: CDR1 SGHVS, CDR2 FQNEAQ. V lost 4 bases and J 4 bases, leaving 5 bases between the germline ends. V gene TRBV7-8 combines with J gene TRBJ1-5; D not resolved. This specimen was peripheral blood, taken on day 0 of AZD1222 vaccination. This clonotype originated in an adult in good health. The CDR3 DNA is TGTGCCAGCAGCTATCTGAATCAGCCCCAGCATTTT. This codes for CASSYLNQPQHF.